This entry lists 3 T cell receptor beta chains sequenced from one sample in a study of blood T cell repertoires in COVID-19. Data came from immunoSEQ multiplex PCR; TCRdb stores just in-frame clones and leaves some out. The sample lists more than 90,000 clones, 70% to 90% occurring once. The source material was peripheral blood. These TCRs come from a man aged 35-49 years with acute or convalescent COVID-19.

The gene calls are TRBV5-5 and TRBJ2-7; TRBD1 is a possible D gene (5 bases). Trimming took 2 bases from V and 5 from J, leaving 14 bases between them. The CDR3 contains 14 residues. CDR1 SGHKS and CDR2 YYEKEE come from the germline V gene (reference sequence). CDR3: CASSFIGHLHEQYF. DNA for the CDR3: TGTGCCAGCAGCTTTATAGGACATCTCCACGAGCAGTACTTC.

V gene TRBV5-6 combines with J gene TRBJ1-2; the D is unclear. The V and J ends lost 2 bases and 8 bases respectively, with 19 bases between them. Germline CDR1 SGHDT, CDR2 YYEEEE. CDR3 length: 15 residues. CDR3 protein: CASSFRSGVSGGYTF. CDR3 nucleotide sequence: TGTGCCAGCAGCTTTAGATCTGGTGTGAGCGGAGGCTACACCTTC. The full variable domain, in which reference TRBV5-6 and TRBJ1-2 provide the parts outside the CDR3, is DAGVTQSPTHLIKTRGQQVTLRCSPKSGHDTVSWYQQALGQGPQFIFQYYEEEERQRGNFPDRFSGHQFPNYSSELNVNALLLGDSALYLCASSFRSGVSGGYTFGSGTRLTVV.

This clone has just one count. The chain carries TRBV6-5 and TRBJ1-2, with 10 positions matching TRBD1. With V trimmed by 6 bases and J by 2 bases, 3 bases remained unmatched. The CDR3 sequence is 14 residues long. Germline V gene lookup returns CDR1 MNHEY and CDR2 SVGAGI. The CDR3 sequence is CASSRTGGNYGYTF. CDR3 in DNA: TGTGCCAGCAGCCGGACAGGGGGGAACTATGGCTACACCTTC.